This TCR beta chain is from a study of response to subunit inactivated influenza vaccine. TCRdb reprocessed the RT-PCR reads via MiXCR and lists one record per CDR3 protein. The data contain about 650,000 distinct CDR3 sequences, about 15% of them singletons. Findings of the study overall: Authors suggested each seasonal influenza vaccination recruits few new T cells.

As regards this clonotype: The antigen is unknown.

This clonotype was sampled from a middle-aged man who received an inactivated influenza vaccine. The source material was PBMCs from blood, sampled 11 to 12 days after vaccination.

For the CDR3, the DNA is TGCGCCAGCAGCTTGGCCGGTCTAGCCAATGAGCAGTTCTTC. This encodes CASSLAGLANEQFF. This chain uses TRBV5-1 with TRBJ2-1, with D perhaps matching TRBD2 (5 bases). Germline V gives CDR1 SGHRS, CDR2 YFSETQ. With 0 bases removed from V and 6 bases from J, the gap between germline ends came to 10 bases. The CDR3 is made up of 14 amino acids. The complete variable domain, with remaining parts taken from reference TRBV5-1 and TRBJ2-1, reads KAGVTQTPRYLIKTRGQQVTLSCSPISGHRSVSWYQQTPGQGLQFLFEYFSETQRNKGNFPGRFSGRQFSNSRSEMNVSTLELGDSALYLCASSLAGLANEQFFGPGTRLTVL.